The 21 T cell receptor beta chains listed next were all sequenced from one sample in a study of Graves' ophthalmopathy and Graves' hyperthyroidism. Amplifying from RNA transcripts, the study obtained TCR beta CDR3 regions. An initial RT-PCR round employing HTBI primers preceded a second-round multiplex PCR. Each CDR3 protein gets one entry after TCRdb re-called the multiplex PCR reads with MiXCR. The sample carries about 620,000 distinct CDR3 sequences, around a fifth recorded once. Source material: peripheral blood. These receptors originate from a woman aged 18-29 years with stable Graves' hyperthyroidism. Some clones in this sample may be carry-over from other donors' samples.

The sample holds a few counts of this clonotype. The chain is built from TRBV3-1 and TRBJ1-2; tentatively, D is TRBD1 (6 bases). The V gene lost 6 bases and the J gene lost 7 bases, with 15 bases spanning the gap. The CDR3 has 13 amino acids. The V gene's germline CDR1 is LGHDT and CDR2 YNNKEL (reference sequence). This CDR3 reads CASRQQGVSGYTF. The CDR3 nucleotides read TGTGCCAGCAGACAACAGGGAGTCTCTGGCTACACCTTC.

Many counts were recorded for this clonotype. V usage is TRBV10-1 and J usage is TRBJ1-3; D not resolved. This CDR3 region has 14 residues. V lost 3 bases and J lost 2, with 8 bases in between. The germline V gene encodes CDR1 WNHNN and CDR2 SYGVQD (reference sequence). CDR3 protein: CASSDHGTGNTIYF. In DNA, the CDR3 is TGCGCCAGCAGTGATCATGGAACTGGAAACACCATATATTTT.

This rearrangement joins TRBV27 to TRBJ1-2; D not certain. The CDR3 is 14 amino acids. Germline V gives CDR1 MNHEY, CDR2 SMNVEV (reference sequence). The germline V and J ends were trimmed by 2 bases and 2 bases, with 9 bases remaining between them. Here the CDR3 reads CASSLRWANYGYTF. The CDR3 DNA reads TGTGCCAGCAGTTTAAGGTGGGCCAACTATGGCTACACCTTC.

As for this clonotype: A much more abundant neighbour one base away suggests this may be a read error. The CDR3 DNA reads TGTGCCAGCAGTTTCCGGGACAGCGGCTATGGCTACACCTTC. This gives the protein CASSFRDSGYGYTF. V usage is TRBV6-2 or TRBV6-3 and J usage is TRBJ1-2, with 7 bases fitting TRBD1. This CDR3 comprises 14 residues. Germline loops: CDR1 MNHEY, CDR2 SVGEGT. V gave up 4 bases and J gave up 4 bases; unmatched junction bases: 6.

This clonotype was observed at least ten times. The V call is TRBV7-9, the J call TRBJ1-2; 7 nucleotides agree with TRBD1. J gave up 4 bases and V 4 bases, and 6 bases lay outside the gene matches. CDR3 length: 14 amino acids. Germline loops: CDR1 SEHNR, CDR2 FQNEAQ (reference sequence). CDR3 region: CASSSRTGRYGYTF. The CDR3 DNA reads TGTGCCAGCAGCTCGAGGACAGGCCGCTATGGCTACACCTTC.

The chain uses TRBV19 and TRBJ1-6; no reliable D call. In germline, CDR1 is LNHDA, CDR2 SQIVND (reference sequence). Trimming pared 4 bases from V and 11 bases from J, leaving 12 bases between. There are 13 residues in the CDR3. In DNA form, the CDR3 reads TGTGCCAGTAGTACCCGTCTAGAGCCACCCCTCCACTTT. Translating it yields CASSTRLEPPLHF.

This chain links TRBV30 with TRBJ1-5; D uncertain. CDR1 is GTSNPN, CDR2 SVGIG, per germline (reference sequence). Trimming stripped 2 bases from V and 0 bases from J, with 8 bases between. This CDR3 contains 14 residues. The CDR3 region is CAWSPGYSNQPQHF. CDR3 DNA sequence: TGTGCCTGGAGTCCCGGTTATAGCAATCAGCCCCAGCATTTT.

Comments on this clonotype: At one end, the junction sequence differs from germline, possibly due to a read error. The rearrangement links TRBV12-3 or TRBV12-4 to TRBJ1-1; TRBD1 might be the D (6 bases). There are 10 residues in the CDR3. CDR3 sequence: CASGPGTIGF. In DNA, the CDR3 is TGTGCCAGCGGCCCCGGGACAATTGGCTTT.

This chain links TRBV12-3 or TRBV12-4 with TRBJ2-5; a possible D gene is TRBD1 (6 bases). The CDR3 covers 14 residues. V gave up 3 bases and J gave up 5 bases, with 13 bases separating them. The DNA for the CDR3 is TGTGCCAGCAGTTTCCGAAACAGGGAGGAGACCCAGTACTTC. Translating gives CASSFRNREETQYF.

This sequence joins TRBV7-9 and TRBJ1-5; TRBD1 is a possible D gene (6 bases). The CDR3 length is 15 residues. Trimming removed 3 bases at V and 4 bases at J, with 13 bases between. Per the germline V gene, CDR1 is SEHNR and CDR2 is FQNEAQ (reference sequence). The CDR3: CASSFAGAGNQPQHF. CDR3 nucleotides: TGTGCCAGCAGCTTTGCGGGGGCCGGTAATCAGCCCCAGCATTTT.

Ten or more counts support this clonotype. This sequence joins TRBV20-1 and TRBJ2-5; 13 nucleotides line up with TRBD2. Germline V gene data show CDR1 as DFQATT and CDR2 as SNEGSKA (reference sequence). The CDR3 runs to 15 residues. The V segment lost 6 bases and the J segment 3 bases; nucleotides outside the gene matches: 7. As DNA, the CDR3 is TGCAGTGCAGTGGGCACTAGCGGGGGGGAAGAGACCCAGTACTTC. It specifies CSAVGTSGGEETQYF.

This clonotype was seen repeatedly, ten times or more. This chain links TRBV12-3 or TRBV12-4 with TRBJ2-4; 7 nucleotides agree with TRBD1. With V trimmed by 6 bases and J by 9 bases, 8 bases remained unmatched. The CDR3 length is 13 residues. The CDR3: CASRGQPQGIQYF. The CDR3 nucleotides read TGTGCCAGCAGGGGACAGCCACAAGGCATTCAGTACTTC.

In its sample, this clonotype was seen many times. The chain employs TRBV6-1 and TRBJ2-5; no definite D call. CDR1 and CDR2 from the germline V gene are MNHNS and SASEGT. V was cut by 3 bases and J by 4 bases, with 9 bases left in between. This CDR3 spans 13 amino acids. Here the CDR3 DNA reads TGTGCCAGCAGTGATAGTCTCTCAGAGACCCAGTACTTC. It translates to CASSDSLSETQYF.

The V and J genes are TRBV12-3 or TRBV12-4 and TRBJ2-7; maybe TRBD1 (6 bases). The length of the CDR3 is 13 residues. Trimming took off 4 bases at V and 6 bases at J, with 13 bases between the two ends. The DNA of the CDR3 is TGTGCCAGCAGTTCGCACAGGGTATCCGAGCAGTACTTC. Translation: CASSSHRVSEQYF.

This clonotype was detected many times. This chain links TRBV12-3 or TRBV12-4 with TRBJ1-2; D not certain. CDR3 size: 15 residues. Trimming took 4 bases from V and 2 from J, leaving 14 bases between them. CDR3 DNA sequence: TGTGCCAGCAGTTCCCTACATATACCCAACTATGGCTACACCTTC. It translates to CASSSLHIPNYGYTF.

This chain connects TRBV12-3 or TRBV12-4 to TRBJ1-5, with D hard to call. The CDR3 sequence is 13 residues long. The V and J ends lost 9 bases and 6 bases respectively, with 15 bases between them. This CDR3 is CARGLSSSQPQHF. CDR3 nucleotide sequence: TGTGCCAGGGGATTATCCTCCAGTCAGCCCCAGCATTTT.

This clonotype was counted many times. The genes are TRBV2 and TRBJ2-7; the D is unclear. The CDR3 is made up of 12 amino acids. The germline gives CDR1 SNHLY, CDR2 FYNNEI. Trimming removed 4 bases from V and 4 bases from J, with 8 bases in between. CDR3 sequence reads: CASSAAAYEQYF. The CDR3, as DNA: TGTGCCAGCAGTGCCGCTGCTTACGAGCAGTACTTC.

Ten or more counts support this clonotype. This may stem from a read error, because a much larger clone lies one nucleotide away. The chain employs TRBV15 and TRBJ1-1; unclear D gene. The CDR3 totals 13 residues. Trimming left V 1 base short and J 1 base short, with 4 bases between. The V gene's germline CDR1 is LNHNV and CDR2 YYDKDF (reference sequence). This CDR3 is CATSRGPNTEAFF. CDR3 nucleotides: TGTGCCACCAGCAGAGGTCCGAACACTGAAGCTTTCTTT.

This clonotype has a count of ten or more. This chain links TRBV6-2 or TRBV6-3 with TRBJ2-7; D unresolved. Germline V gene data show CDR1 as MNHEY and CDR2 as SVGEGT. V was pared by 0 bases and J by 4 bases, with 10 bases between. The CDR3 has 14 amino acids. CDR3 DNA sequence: TGTGCCAGCAGTTACTCGACGGGCGGTTACGAGCAGTACTTC. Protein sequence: CASSYSTGGYEQYF.

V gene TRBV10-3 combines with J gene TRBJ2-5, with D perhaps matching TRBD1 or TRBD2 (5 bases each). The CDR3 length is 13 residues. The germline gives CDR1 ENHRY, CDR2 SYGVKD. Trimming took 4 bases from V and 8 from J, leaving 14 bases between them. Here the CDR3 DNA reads TGTGCCATCAGTGTTTCCAGGGACGGCACCCAGTACTTC. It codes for CAISVSRDGTQYF.

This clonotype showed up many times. CDR3 bases: TGTGCCAGCAGCATGGATTGGGGGGATTCTTACGAGCAGTACTTC. It encodes CASSMDWGDSYEQYF. The chain is built from TRBV27 and TRBJ2-7; maybe TRBD2 (6 bases). Looked up from germline, CDR1 is MNHEY and CDR2 is SMNVEV (reference sequence). The germline V and J ends were trimmed by 6 bases and 4 bases, with 19 bases remaining between them. The CDR3 length is 15 residues.